Sequencing of this T cell receptor (beta chain) was carried out in a study of beta chain features in type 1 diabetes (dated by TCRdb to about 2018). With regard to the full study: No differences in mean age, gender distribution, total cell number or subset yield were found between patients and healthy donors. Regulatory and stem cell-like memory subsets were isolated from only 8 patients and roughly eight healthy donors, whereas naive and central memory subsets came from all 28 donors. In the study, recently diagnosed type 1 diabetes patients and matched healthy donors were compared on the TCRB repertoires of their sorted circulating CD4+ T cell subsets. A total of 100 million to 140 million sorted cells were examined across all samples, and the number of cells per subset was strongly correlated with RNA yield. What the study reported, not specific to this receptor: Shorter templates might have been favored by PCR, but patient and control samples were amplified and corrected together, so both groups would have been affected equally by any skew. Because small numbers of individuals were included in the HLA sub-analyses, any influence of HLA type on TCRB rearrangement was left unresolved. A moderate but significant shortening of TCRB CDR3 length was observed in type 1 diabetes patients in all four CD4+ subsets. The naive, central memory and regulatory TCRB repertoires appeared to resemble one another more closely among patients than among healthy donors. Fewer insertions and more nucleotide deletions at VDJ recombination sites were observed in patients with type 1 diabetes, implying thymic rearrangement abnormalities. Because cDNA rather than genomic DNA was sequenced, highly expressing activated cells could have been over-represented, although no difference in activation and CD3 levels was found between groups.

Each donor gave one peripheral blood draw, averaging approximately 0.12 L, which was collected into heparinised tubes. Using a panel that included CD45RO, CCR7, CD25, CD127, CD95 and CD27, naive, central memory, regulatory and stem cell-like memory CD4+ T cells were sorted on a BD FACSAria II. All sorted populations exceeded 95% purity. PBMCs were isolated immediately by Lymphoprep density gradient centrifugation and stained directly without culture. To minimize batch effects, samples were stained and sorted in pairs, one healthy donor with one patient per experiment. Looking up the germline V gene yields CDR1 MDHEN and CDR2 SYDVKM. Trimmed from V: 3 bases; trimmed from J: 4 bases; junction bases lacking a gene match: 5. The CDR3 runs 15 residues from the cysteine to the phenylalanine. Only the CDR3 portion is preserved as DNA: 45 bases, with reading frame beginning at the first base. The table lists this clone with a few counts. No cognate antigen has been identified for it. Qualities for individual bases were not recorded, and no much larger clone is one base off.

The entire isolated RNA was reverse transcribed using the High Capacity cDNA Reverse Transcription Kit, and thus expressed TCRB transcripts were sequenced. Naive, central memory and regulatory T cell samples underwent deep immunoSEQ sequencing, averaging about 3.57 million total reads per sample. Sorted cells were lysed in RLT buffer and RNA was extracted with DNase-treated RNeasy Micro or Mini kits, depending on cell number. To prevent cross-contamination, each cell subset was processed individually, whereas patient and healthy donor samples were processed jointly. Using the immunoSEQ multiplex PCR, TCRB sequences were amplified from cDNA into 87-bp fragments spanning the CDR3 region. Sequencing of the amplicons was performed on the Illumina HiSeq platform. The paper's data handling went like this. Synthetic template baselines were used to correct PCR bias computationally, reads within Hamming distance 2 were collapsed, and singletons that could not be merged were discarded. By aligning reads against IMGT, V, D and J genes, CDR3 length, and insertions or deletions at six rearrangement sites were assigned. Within each subset, clonotype counts were normalized to sorted cell number, after which true diversity and Gini coefficients were computed with the tcR R package. The overlap coefficient, calculated on TCRB nucleotide sequences, was used to quantify repertoire sharing. Out-of-frame TCRB sequences from naive cells were analyzed to stand in for the pre-selection repertoire. TCRdb obtained this table from immuneACCESS and retained in-frame rearrangements with V and J assigned. These tables miss some clones; where compared with another copy, unresolved V genes account for less than half of the shortfall, and the remainder is unexplained. That table gives V, J and clone size, and the DNA gave D and trimming. This sample is represented by about 360,000 clones; roughly 12% of them were singletons. The ten largest clones add up to more than 0.015% of the sample.

The sequenced sample consisted of naive CD4+ T cells from blood. The cell subset or site label, as the study defines it: true naive CD4+ T cells. This clonotype was obtained from a young man in good health. Recombination linked TRBV28 to TRBJ2-7, with 11 bases in between that match TRBD2. The CDR3 is CASSFSSGREYEQYF. The DNA reads as follows: TGTGCCAGCAGTTTTAGTAGCGGGAGGGAGTACGAGCAGTACTTC. The entire variable domain, with the stretches around the CDR3 drawn from the reference TRBV28 and TRBJ2-7 proteins, is DVKVTQSSRYLVKRTGEKVFLECVQDMDHENMFWYRQDPGLGLRLIYFSYDVKMKEKGDIPEGYSVSREKKERFSLILESASTNQTSMYLCASSFSSGREYEQYFGPGTRLTVT.